This T cell receptor (beta chain) was obtained from a study of radiotherapy plus CTLA-4 blockade in lung cancer. Study background: Disease control was present in 25% to 35% of patients, and objective responses in around 20%.

Study-level findings and limits: Blood-borne expansion of tumor-derived TCR clones followed radiotherapy plus ipilimumab. Early blood T cell clone changes and increased post-radiation serum interferon-beta were reportedly the strongest response predictors.

Measured with immunoSEQ multiplex PCR; TCRdb has only the in-frame clones, and not every one. The top ten clones hold 5.5% to 7% of a sample with some 110,000 clones, about nine tenths of them seen once. Germline V gene sequence: CDR1 WSHSY, CDR2 SAAADI. Trimming left V 11 bases short and J 6 bases short, with 23 bases between. The CDR3 runs 15 residues. The study treated chemo-refractory metastatic non-small-cell lung cancer patients with focal radiation plus ipilimumab CTLA-4 blockade. Details on this clone: What it binds is not known.

The sample here was peripheral blood, taken from a patient treated with radiotherapy plus ipilimumab. This TCR was recovered from a human donor with non-small cell lung cancer that progressed on radiotherapy plus ipilimumab. The chain links TRBV10-2 to TRBJ1-5, with D possibly being TRBD1 (5 bases). The CDR3 DNA reads TGCGCCCCCGGAAGGTCCGGGGGGGTGGGTCAGCCCCAGCATTTT. Translating gives CAPGRSGGVGQPQHF.